Shown below are 6 T cell receptor beta chains from a single sample sequenced in a study of T cells in Graves' hyperthyroidism and ophthalmopathy. There were TCR beta CDR3 regions amplified from RNA transcripts. TCR CDR3 regions were first amplified by RT-PCR with HTBI primers. TCRdb reprocessed the multiplex PCR reads with MiXCR, giving one entry per CDR3 protein. The sample contains fewer than 650,000 distinct CDR3 sequences, 12% to 15% of which appear only once. The sequenced sample consisted of blood. The receptors derive from a woman aged 40 to 50 with Graves' hyperthyroidism.

This clonotype was observed a single time. The J gene is TRBJ1-2, the V gene TRBV10-3, with TRBD1 identical over 7 bases. There are 15 residues in the CDR3. Germline lookup yields CDR1 ENHRY and CDR2 SYGVKD. V gave up 4 bases and J gave up 5 bases; unmatched junction bases: 10. This CDR3 is CAISGDSPTSYGYTF. The DNA for the CDR3 is TGTGCCATCAGTGGGGACAGCCCAACTTCTTATGGCTACACCTTC.

This clonotype occurred a few times. The V gene is TRBV7-9, the J gene TRBJ2-7, with 8 bases matching TRBD2. This CDR3 is built from 14 residues. With V trimmed by 5 bases and J by 6 bases, 9 bases remained unmatched. CDR1 is SEHNR and CDR2 is FQNEAQ in the germline V gene (reference sequence). The CDR3, as DNA: TGTGCCAGCAGCCCCCCGTCGGCGGGAGGCGAGCAGTACTTC. Translating it yields CASSPPSAGGEQYF.

This clonotype was counted at least ten times. The junction and the germline gene differ at one end; a read error may be behind it. J is TRBJ2-1 and V is TRBV28, with 10 nucleotides matching TRBD2. This CDR3 is 20 amino acids long. Looked up from germline, CDR1 is MDHEN and CDR2 is SYDVKM. The CDR3 loop is CASSSPGGAGASGSYNERFF. Written as DNA, the CDR3 is TGTGCCAGCAGCTCGCCGGGAGGGGCCGGGGCTAGCGGGAGCTACAATGAGCGGTTCTTC.

This clonotype has a count of ten or more. The CDR3: CSAGLAGTDTQYF. In nucleotides, the CDR3 is TGCAGTGCCGGACTAGCGGGAACAGATACGCAGTATTTT. The rearrangement uses TRBV20-1 and TRBJ2-3; the match to TRBD2 covers 12 bases. The CDR3 covers 13 residues. The junction had 1 base not matched to a gene; V was cut back by 6 bases and J by 3 bases. CDR1 and CDR2 from the germline V gene are DFQATT and SNEGSKA (reference sequence).

V is TRBV2 and J is TRBJ1-2; 11 bases line up with TRBD1. The CDR3 consists of 14 residues. The germline CDR1 and CDR2 sequences are SNHLY and FYNNEI. J gave up 6 bases and V 4 bases, and 4 bases lay outside the gene matches. The CDR3 DNA reads TGTGCCAGCAGTGGGACAGGGGGCTACCATGGCTACACCTTC. Its translation is CASSGTGGYHGYTF.

In this sample, this clonotype turned up a few times. The CDR3 bases are TGTGCCAGTAGCGACTCCGGGACGGCGAACACCGGGGAGCTGTTTTTT. Protein sequence: CASSDSGTANTGELFF. The chain uses TRBV19 and TRBJ2-2; tentatively, D is TRBD1 or TRBD2 (5 bases each). This CDR3 contains 16 residues. CDR1 and CDR2 (germline): LNHDA, SQIVND (reference sequence). Trimming removed 6 bases at V and 0 bases at J, with 14 bases between.